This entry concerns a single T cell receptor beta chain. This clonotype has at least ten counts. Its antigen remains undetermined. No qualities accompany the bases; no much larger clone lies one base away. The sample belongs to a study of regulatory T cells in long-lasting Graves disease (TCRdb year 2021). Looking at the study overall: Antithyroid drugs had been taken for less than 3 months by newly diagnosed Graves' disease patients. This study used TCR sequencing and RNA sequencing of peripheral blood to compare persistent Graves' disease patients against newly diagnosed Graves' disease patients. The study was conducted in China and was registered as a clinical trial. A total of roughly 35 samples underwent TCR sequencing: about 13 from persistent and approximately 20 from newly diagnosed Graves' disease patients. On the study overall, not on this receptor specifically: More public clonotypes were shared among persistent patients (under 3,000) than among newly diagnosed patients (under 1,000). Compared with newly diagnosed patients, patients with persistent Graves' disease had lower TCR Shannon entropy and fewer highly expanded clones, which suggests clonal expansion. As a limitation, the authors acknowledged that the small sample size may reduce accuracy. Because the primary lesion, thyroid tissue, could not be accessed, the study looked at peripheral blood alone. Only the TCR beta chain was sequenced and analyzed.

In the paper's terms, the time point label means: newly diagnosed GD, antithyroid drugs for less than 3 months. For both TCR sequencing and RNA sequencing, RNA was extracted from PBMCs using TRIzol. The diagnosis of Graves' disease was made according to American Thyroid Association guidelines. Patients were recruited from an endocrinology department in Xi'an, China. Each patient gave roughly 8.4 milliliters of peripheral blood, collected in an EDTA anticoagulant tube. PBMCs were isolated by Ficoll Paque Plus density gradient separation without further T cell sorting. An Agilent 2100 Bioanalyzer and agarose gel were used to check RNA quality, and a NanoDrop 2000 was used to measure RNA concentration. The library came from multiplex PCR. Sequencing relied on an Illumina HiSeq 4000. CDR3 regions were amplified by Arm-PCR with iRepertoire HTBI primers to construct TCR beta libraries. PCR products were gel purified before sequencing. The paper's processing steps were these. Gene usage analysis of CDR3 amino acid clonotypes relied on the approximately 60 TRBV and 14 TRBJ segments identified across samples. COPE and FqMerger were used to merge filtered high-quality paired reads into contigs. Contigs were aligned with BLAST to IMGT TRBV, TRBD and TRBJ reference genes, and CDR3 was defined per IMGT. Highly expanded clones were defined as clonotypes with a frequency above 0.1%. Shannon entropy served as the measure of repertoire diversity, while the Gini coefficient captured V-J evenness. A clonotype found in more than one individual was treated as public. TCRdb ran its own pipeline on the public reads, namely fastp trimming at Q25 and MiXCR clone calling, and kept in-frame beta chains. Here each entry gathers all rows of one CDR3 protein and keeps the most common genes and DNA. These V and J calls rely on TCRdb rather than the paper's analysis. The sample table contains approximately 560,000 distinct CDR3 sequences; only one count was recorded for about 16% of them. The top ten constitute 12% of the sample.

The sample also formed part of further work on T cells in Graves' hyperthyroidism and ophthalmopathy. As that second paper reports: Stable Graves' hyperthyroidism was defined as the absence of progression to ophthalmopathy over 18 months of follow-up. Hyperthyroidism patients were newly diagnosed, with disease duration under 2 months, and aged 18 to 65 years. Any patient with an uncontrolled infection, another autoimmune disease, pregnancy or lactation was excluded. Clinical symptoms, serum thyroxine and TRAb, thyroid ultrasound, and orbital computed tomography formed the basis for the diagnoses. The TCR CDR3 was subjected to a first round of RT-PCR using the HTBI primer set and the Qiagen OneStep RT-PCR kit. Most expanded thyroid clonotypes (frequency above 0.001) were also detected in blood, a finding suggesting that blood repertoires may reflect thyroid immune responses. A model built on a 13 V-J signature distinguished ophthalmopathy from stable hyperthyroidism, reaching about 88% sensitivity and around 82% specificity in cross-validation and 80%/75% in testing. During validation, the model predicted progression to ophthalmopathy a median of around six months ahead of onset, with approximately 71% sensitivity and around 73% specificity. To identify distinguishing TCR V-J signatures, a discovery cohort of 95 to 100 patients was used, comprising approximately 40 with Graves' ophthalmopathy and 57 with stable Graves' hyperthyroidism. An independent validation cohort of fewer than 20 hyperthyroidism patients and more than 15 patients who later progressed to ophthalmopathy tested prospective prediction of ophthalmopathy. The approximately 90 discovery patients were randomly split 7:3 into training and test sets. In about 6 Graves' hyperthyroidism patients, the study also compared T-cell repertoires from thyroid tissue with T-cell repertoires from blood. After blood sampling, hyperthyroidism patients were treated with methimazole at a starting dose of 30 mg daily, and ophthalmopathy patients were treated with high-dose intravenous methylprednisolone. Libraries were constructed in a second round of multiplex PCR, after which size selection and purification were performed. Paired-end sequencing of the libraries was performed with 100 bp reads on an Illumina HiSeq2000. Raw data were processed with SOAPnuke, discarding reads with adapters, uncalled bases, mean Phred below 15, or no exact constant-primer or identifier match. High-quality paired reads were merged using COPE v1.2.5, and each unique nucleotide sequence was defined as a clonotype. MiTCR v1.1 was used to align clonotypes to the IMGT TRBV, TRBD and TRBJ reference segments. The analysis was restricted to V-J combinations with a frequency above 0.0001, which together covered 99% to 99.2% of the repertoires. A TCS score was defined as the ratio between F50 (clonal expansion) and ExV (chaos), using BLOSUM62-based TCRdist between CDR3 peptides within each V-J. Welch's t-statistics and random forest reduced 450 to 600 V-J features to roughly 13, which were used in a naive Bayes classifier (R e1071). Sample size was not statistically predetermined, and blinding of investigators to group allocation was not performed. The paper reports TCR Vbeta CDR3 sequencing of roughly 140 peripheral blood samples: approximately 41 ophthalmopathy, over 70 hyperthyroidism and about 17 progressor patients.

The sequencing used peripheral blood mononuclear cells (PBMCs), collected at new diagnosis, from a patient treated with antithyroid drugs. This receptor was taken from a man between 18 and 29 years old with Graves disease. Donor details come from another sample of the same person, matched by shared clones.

The nucleotide sequence is given as TGTGCCAGCACCTCAATAGGGACACCGAACACCGGGGAGCTGTTTTTT. It encodes CASTSIGTPNTGELFF. The V gene is TRBV28 and the J gene is TRBJ2-2; the D gene is possibly TRBD1, with 6 bases matching. CDR1 MDHEN and CDR2 SYDVKM were looked up in the germline V gene. V sheds 7 bases and J sheds 0 bases, leaving 15 bases between their ends. The CDR3, from cysteine to phenylalanine, totals 16 residues. The sequence is cut down to CDR3 DNA, 48 bases in frame from base 1.